This T cell receptor (beta chain) was sequenced during a study of human T cells and chemical hapten exposure. Broader study findings: Significantly more large CDR3 similarity clusters arose among expanded TCRs than among controls.

The time point was: patch test 1, 2 weeks after DPC sensitization. As for treatment: therapeutic diphenylcyclopropenone sensitization with weekly scalp DPC. Every donor had alopecia and was 18 to 70 years old; all were suitable for DPC. A remark on this clonotype: Its antigen is currently unknown.

Library preparation tagged each individual cDNA molecule with a unique molecular identifier. TCRdb fed the RACE reads into MiXCR, producing one record per CDR3 protein. The table shows 340,000 or so distinct CDR3 sequences, with approximately 6.3% occurring only once. Germline V gives CDR1 MDHEN, CDR2 SYDVKM. V was trimmed by 3 bases and J by 1 base, leaving 15 bases between them. There are 16 residues in the CDR3. The receptor's source is a woman younger than 35 with alopecia areata. Some clones in this sample may be carry-over from other donors' samples. The starting material was whole blood, obtained in connection with sensitization to the hapten diphenylcyclopropenone (DPC). The chain recombines TRBV28 with TRBJ1-2; D is uncertain. The CDR3 sequence: CASSFIAANYNYGYTF. The CDR3 nucleotides read TGTGCCAGCAGTTTCATAGCAGCCAACTATAACTATGGCTACACCTTC.